The following is a T cell receptor beta chain sequence with its context. The germline gives CDR1 SGHTA, CDR2 FQGNSA. There are 16 residues in the CDR3. V dropped 1 base and J dropped 8 bases, with 17 bases sitting between them. The sample comes from a study of OX40 agonist ivuxolimab in advanced cancers. Repertoires were generated with immunoSEQ multiplex PCR, while TCRdb's copy carries only in-frame clones and drops some. Of 54,000 or so clones listed, about 80% are singletons. This clonotype was obtained from an adult with an advanced solid tumor such as melanoma, head and neck, liver or kidney cancer. This specimen was CD4+ or CD8+ T cells sorted from blood, taken in a trial of the OX40 agonist ivuxolimab. The rearrangement links TRBV7-2 to TRBJ1-4, with D possibly being TRBD1 (5 bases). This CDR3 reads CASSLGGSRAGEKLFF. The DNA for the CDR3 is TGTGCCAGCAGCTTAGGGGGGTCCAGGGCAGGAGAAAAACTGTTTTTT.